The rows below give T cell receptor beta chains drawn from one sample of a study of spatial heterogeneity in lung cancer. TCRdb independently ran MiXCR on the 5' RACE reads; one entry per CDR3 protein. Of over 15,000 distinct CDR3 sequences in the sample, about 18% were seen once. The material sequenced was PBMCs, taken at follow-up. The receptor set was obtained from a male donor with early-stage non-small cell lung cancer. The CDR3 runs from the conserved cysteine through the conserved F or W. The order of the fields is clone size, CDR3 length, J gene, V gene, CDR3 protein. Clone size is not always given. Where it is, it says once, few, many or a class for expanded clones.

clone size: NA; CDR3 length: 11; J gene: TRBJ2-7; V gene: TRBV5-1; CDR3 protein: CASRNTYEQYF
clone size: NA; CDR3 length: 13; J gene: TRBJ1-2; V gene: TRBV2; CDR3 protein: CASRVGQFYGYTF
clone size: NA; CDR3 length: 15; J gene: TRBJ2-7; V gene: TRBV6-5; CDR3 protein: CASSSWTGGRDEQYF
clone size: few; CDR3 length: 16; J gene: TRBJ2-7; V gene: TRBV3-1; CDR3 protein: CASSPELGESSYEQYF
clone size: medium-sized; CDR3 length: 15; J gene: TRBJ1-5; V gene: TRBV15; CDR3 protein: CATRRDSHSNQPQHF
clone size: medium-sized; CDR3 length: 16; J gene: TRBJ2-1; V gene: TRBV5-6; CDR3 protein: CASSLMLASGDDEQFF
clone size: many; CDR3 length: 16; J gene: TRBJ1-6; V gene: TRBV4-3; CDR3 protein: CASSQESPLEGSPLHF
clone size: NA; CDR3 length: 13; J gene: TRBJ2-1; V gene: TRBV29-1; CDR3 protein: CSVGTSGYNEQFF
clone size: many; CDR3 length: 16; J gene: TRBJ1-1; V gene: TRBV4-3; CDR3 protein: CASSQDARAIGAEAFF
clone size: NA; CDR3 length: 14; J gene: TRBJ2-3; V gene: TRBV7-2; CDR3 protein: CASSPREGTNTQYF
clone size: many; CDR3 length: 16; J gene: TRBJ1-2; V gene: TRBV24-1; CDR3 protein: CATSDPRDRGRYGYTF
clone size: medium-sized; CDR3 length: 14; J gene: TRBJ1-6; V gene: TRBV20-1; CDR3 protein: CSARRGSYNSPLHF
clone size: medium-sized; CDR3 length: 12; J gene: TRBJ2-1; V gene: TRBV5-1; CDR3 protein: CASSLDYTEQFF
clone size: many; CDR3 length: 16; J gene: TRBJ1-4; V gene: TRBV5-1; CDR3 protein: CASSSRPEGTNEKLFF
clone size: NA; CDR3 length: 15; J gene: TRBJ2-2; V gene: TRBV11-1; CDR3 protein: CASSLSWDSTGELFF
clone size: NA; CDR3 length: 13; J gene: TRBJ2-3; V gene: TRBV7-9; CDR3 protein: CASSLAGTSGEYF
clone size: few; CDR3 length: 13; J gene: TRBJ1-5; V gene: TRBV6-6; CDR3 protein: CASSTRAEQPQHF
clone size: many; CDR3 length: 12; J gene: TRBJ2-7; V gene: TRBV3-1; CDR3 protein: CASRPLAGEQYF
clone size: few; CDR3 length: 13; J gene: TRBJ2-7; V gene: TRBV27; CDR3 protein: CASSFDSTYEQYF
clone size: medium-sized; CDR3 length: 15; J gene: TRBJ1-4; V gene: TRBV12-3/TRBV12-4; CDR3 protein: CASTTRGTLTKKLFF
clone size: few; CDR3 length: 16; J gene: TRBJ2-2; V gene: TRBV7-8; CDR3 protein: CASSLGGTTYTGELFF
clone size: many; CDR3 length: 15; J gene: TRBJ2-3; V gene: TRBV6-5; CDR3 protein: CASSSGTLGSDTQYF
clone size: NA; CDR3 length: 16; J gene: TRBJ2-4; V gene: TRBV5-1; CDR3 protein: CASSLGQTLAKNIQYF
clone size: medium-sized; CDR3 length: 17; J gene: TRBJ2-6; V gene: TRBV7-6; CDR3 protein: CASSLSGRASGANVLTF
clone size: many; CDR3 length: 17; J gene: TRBJ2-3; V gene: TRBV5-1; CDR3 protein: CASIPRGSGGAADTQYF
clone size: few; CDR3 length: 14; J gene: TRBJ2-1; V gene: TRBV20-1; CDR3 protein: CSARNQRFLNEQFF
clone size: NA; CDR3 length: 15; J gene: TRBJ1-2; V gene: TRBV7-9; CDR3 protein: CASSLFGTGKDGYTF
clone size: NA; CDR3 length: 13; J gene: TRBJ1-1; V gene: TRBV11-2; CDR3 protein: CASTKIFTAEAFF
clone size: NA; CDR3 length: 13; J gene: TRBJ1-5; V gene: TRBV10-3; CDR3 protein: CAIASSPHQPQHF
clone size: few; CDR3 length: 13; J gene: TRBJ2-5; V gene: TRBV7-2; CDR3 protein: CASSSSSKETQYF
clone size: NA; CDR3 length: 18; J gene: TRBJ2-3; V gene: TRBV20-1; CDR3 protein: CSATPGLAGGAFTDTQYF
clone size: many; CDR3 length: 14; J gene: TRBJ2-5; V gene: TRBV24-1; CDR3 protein: CATSLRGPQETQYF
clone size: NA; CDR3 length: 14; J gene: TRBJ1-2; V gene: TRBV20-1; CDR3 protein: CSARTGDFNYGYTF
clone size: NA; CDR3 length: 13; J gene: TRBJ2-5; V gene: TRBV5-4; CDR3 protein: CASSQYDLETQYF
clone size: NA; CDR3 length: 14; J gene: TRBJ2-7; V gene: TRBV19; CDR3 protein: CASSPWTSSYEQYF
clone size: NA; CDR3 length: 12; J gene: TRBJ2-5; V gene: TRBV7-9; CDR3 protein: CASSLESVTQYF
clone size: few; CDR3 length: 15; J gene: TRBJ2-7; V gene: TRBV4-1; CDR3 protein: CASSELGGPSGEQYF
clone size: medium-sized; CDR3 length: 16; J gene: TRBJ2-3; V gene: TRBV14; CDR3 protein: CASSQFEGISTDTQYF
clone size: NA; CDR3 length: 15; J gene: TRBJ2-7; V gene: TRBV3-1; CDR3 protein: CASSQVMGGSYEQYF
clone size: few; CDR3 length: 13; J gene: TRBJ1-1; V gene: TRBV5-6; CDR3 protein: CASSFGKNTEAFF
clone size: NA; CDR3 length: 15; J gene: TRBJ2-4; V gene: TRBV4-2; CDR3 protein: CASSQAGGSQNIQYF
clone size: few; CDR3 length: 11; J gene: TRBJ2-1; V gene: TRBV6-2/TRBV6-3; CDR3 protein: CASSPPGPLFF